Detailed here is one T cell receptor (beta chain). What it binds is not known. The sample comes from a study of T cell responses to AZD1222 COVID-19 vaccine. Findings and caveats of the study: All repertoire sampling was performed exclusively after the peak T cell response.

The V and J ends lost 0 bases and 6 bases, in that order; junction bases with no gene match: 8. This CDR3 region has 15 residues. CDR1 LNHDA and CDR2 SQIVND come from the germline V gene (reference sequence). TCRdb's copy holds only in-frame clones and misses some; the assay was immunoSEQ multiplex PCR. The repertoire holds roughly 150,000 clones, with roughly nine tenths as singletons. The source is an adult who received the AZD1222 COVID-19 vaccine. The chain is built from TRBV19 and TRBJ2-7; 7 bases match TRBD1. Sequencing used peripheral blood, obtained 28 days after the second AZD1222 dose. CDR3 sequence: CASSIDGNRGGEQYF. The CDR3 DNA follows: TGTGCCAGTAGTATAGACGGAAACAGGGGTGGCGAGCAGTACTTC.